The rows below give T cell receptor beta chains drawn from one sample of a study of blood T cell repertoires in COVID-19. Measured with immunoSEQ multiplex PCR; TCRdb has only the in-frame clones, and not every one. Here the sample spans some 170,000 clones, 87% being singletons. The sequenced sample consisted of peripheral blood. The source is a woman aged 45-65 years with acute or convalescent COVID-19. Each CDR3 is given with its conserved first and last residue. The order of the fields is V gene, J gene, clone size, D gene, CDR3 DNA, CDR3 protein. D genes are given only for firm matches. The size entry is marked missing in some rows and otherwise reads once, few, many or a size class.

TRBV7-9	TRBJ2-5	NA	NA	TGTGCCAGCAGCCCCGATGGTGCAGGCCAAGAGACCCAGTACTTC	CASSPDGAGQETQYF
TRBV5-1	TRBJ2-7	NA	NA	TGCGCCAGCAGCTCGGGGAATACCTACGAGCAGTACTTC	CASSSGNTYEQYF
TRBV28	TRBJ1-1	NA	NA	TGTGCCAGCAGTACACGGGGTGAAGCTTTCTTT	CASSTRGEAFF
TRBV7-9	TRBJ2-1	NA	NA	TGTGCCAGCAGCTTGGGGGGAAGATACTACAATGAGCAGTTCTTC	CASSLGGRYYNEQFF
TRBV24-1	TRBJ2-1	NA	TRBD2	TGTGCCACCAGTGATCTTAGCGGGGGGGCCGTGAGTGAGCAGTTCTTC	CATSDLSGGAVSEQFF
TRBV5-8	TRBJ1-1	NA	TRBD1	TGTGCCAGCAGCTTGAACAGGGGAGGTACTGAAGCTTTCTTT	CASSLNRGGTEAFF
TRBV6-5	TRBJ2-1	NA	TRBD2	TGTGCCAGCAGCACCGCACTAGCGGGAGTCAATGAGCAGTTCTTC	CASSTALAGVNEQFF
TRBV5-1	TRBJ2-7	NA	NA	TGCGCCAGCAGTGGGGCGTACTCCTACGAGCAGTACTTC	CASSGAYSYEQYF
TRBV27	TRBJ1-2	few	TRBD1	TGTGCCAGCACCGCCCTCGGGGAGACAGGGCGGGGCTACACCTTC	CASTALGETGRGYTF
TRBV3-1/TRBV3-2	TRBJ2-5	NA	TRBD2	TGTGCCAGCAGCCAGTTAGCGGGAAAAGGAGAGACCCAGTACTTC	CASSQLAGKGETQYF
TRBV19	TRBJ1-2	NA	TRBD1	TGTGCCAGTAGTAGGAGACAGGGTGATGGCTACACCTTC	CASSRRQGDGYTF
TRBV29-1	TRBJ1-4	NA	NA	TGCAGCGCAAAACAGGGATCCGAAAAACTGTTTTTT	CSAKQGSEKLFF
TRBV27	TRBJ2-7	once	TRBD1	TGTGCCAGCAGATTAAGCCGGGACAGGAGCTACGAGCAGTACTTC	CASRLSRDRSYEQYF
TRBV11-3	TRBJ2-2	NA	TRBD1	TGTGCCAGCAGCTTAGGCTGGGACAGAATGAGTTCCGGGGAGCTGTTTTTT	CASSLGWDRMSSGELFF
TRBV6-5	TRBJ2-7	NA	NA	TGTGCCAGCAGTTACACTTTTAATGGGGGGAACTACGAGCAGTACTTC	CASSYTFNGGNYEQYF
TRBV6-1	TRBJ1-4	NA	NA	TGTGCCAGCAGTGAAATCCGCAGGGGTGAAAAACTGTTTTTT	CASSEIRRGEKLFF
TRBV24-1	TRBJ1-5	NA	TRBD1	TGTGCCACCAGTGACGGGACAGGGGGCTCCAATCAGCCCCAGCATTTT	CATSDGTGGSNQPQHF